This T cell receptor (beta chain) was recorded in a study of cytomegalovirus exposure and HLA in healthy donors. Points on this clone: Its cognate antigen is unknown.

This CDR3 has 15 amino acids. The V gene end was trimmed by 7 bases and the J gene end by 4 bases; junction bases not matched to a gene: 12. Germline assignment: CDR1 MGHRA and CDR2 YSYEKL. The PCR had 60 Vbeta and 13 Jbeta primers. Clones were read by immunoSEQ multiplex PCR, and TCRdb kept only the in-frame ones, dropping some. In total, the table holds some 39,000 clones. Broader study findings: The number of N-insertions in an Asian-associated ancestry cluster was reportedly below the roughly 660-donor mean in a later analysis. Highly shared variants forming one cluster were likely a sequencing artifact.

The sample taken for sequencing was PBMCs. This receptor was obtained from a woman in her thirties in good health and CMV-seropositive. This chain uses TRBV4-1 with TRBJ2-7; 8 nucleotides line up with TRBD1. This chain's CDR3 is CASTPTGTGPYEQYF. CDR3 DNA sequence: TGCGCCAGCACCCCTACCGGGACAGGACCTTACGAGCAGTACTTC.